This T cell receptor (delta chain) was captured by sequencing in a study of gammadelta T cells in human blood. Study-wide findings and caveats: Microbial exposure reportedly appeared to drive polyclonal expansion of innate gamma-delta T cells right after birth.

J was trimmed by 1 base and V by 0 bases; bases with no gene match: 6. Germline values: CDR1 GEAIGNYY, CDR2 EKD. There are 17 residues in the CDR3. TCRdb reapplied CATT to the RT-PCR reads. This repertoire shows 600 to 800 delta-chain clones, 22% found once; its top ten account for 20% to 25%. Comment on this clone: Its matching antigen is unknown.

The rearrangement links TRDV2 to TRDJ2, with 8 bases fitting TRDD3. The receptor comes from a human fetus. Sample: Vgamma9Vdelta2 gamma-delta T cells from fetal blood. For the CDR3, the DNA is TGTGCCTGTGACACCGTACTGGGGGCGGGTTTGACAGCACAACTCTTCTTT. It specifies CACDTVLGAGLTAQLFF.